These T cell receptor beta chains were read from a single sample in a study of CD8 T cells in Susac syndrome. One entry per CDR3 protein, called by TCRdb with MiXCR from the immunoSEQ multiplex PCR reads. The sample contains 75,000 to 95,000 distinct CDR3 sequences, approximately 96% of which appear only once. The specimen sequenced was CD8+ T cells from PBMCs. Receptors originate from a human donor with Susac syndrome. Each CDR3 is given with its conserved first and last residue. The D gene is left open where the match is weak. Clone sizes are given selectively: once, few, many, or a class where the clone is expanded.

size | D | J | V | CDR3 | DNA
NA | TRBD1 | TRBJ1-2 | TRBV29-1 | CSVEKPTGGYGYTF | TGCAGCGTTGAAAAACCTACAGGGGGGTATGGCTACACCTTC
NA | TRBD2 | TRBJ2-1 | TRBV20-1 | CSASTSGGSYNEQFF | TGCAGTGCTAGCACTAGCGGGGGATCCTACAATGAGCAGTTCTTC
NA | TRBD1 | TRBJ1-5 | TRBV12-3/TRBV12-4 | CASSPGQRHQPQHF | TGTGCCAGCAGTCCGGGACAGAGACATCAGCCCCAGCATTTT
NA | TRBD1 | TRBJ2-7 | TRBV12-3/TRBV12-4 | CASSLADRGPEQYF | TGTGCCAGCAGTTTAGCCGACAGGGGACCCGAGCAGTACTTC
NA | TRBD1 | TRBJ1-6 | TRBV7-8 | CASSLIRGDNSPLHF | TGTGCCAGCAGCTTAATCAGGGGGGATAATTCACCCCTCCACTTT
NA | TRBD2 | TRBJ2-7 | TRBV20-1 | CSARDGTSLPREQYF | TGCAGTGCTAGAGATGGGACTAGCCTGCCACGGGAGCAGTACTTC
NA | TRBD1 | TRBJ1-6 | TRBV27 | CASSGTGINNSPLHF | TGTGCCAGCAGCGGGACAGGGATTAATAATTCACCCCTCCACTTT
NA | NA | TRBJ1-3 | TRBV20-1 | CSARDQQVALAGNTIYF | TGCAGTGCTAGAGACCAACAGGTGGCCCTGGCCGGAAACACCATATATTTT
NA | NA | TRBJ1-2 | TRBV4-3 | CASSPQDLGDYGYTF | TGCGCCAGCAGCCCCCAGGATCTGGGGGACTATGGCTACACCTTC
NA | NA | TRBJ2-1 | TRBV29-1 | CSVDKLNEQFF | TGCAGCGTTGATAAGCTAAATGAGCAGTTCTTC
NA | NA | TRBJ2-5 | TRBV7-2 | CASSPPGSRQETQYF | TGTGCCAGCAGCCCCCCCGGGAGTAGGCAAGAGACCCAGTACTTC
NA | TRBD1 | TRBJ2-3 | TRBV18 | CASSPRRDRRTDTQYF | TGTGCCAGCTCACCACGACGGGACAGACGCACAGATACGCAGTATTTT
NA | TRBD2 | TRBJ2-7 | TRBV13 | CASSPQRGEAYEQYF | TGTGCCAGCAGCCCCCAGCGGGGGGAAGCCTACGAGCAGTACTTC
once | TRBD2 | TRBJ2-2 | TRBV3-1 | CASSPGGMNTGELFF | TGTGCCAGCAGCCCGGGGGGAATGAACACCGGGGAGCTGTTTTTT
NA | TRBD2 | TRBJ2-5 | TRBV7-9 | CASSRTSGGPPETQYF | TGTGCCAGCAGTCGAACTAGCGGGGGGCCACCGGAGACCCAGTACTTC
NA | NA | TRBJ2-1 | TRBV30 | CAWSVVGNEQFF | TGTGCCTGGAGTGTAGTCGGCAATGAGCAGTTCTTC
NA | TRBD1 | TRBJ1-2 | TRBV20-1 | CSARVGTGADYGYTF | TGCAGTGCTAGAGTGGGGACAGGGGCAGACTATGGCTACACCTTC
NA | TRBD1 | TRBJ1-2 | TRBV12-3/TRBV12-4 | CASSPNRGNGYTF | TGTGCCAGCAGTCCAAACAGGGGCAATGGCTACACCTTC
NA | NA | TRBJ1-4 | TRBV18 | CASSPENEKLFF | TGTGCCAGCTCACCCGAAAATGAAAAACTGTTTTTT